These 8 T cell receptor beta chains were all obtained from the same sample, sequenced in a study of blood T cell repertoires in COVID-19. Measured with immunoSEQ multiplex PCR; TCRdb has only the in-frame clones, and not every one. Of some 200,000 clones listed, over 75% are singletons. The sequenced sample was peripheral blood. These TCRs come from a woman in her 70s with COVID-19, enrolled during active disease.

The V call is TRBV10-2, the J call TRBJ2-7; 12 bases are a match to TRBD2. CDR3 size: 15 residues. Germline V CDR1 and CDR2: WSHSY, SAAADI. J was trimmed by 3 bases and V by 8 bases; bases with no gene match: 8. CDR3 in amino acids: CASRPGLAGLYEQYF. The CDR3, as DNA: TGCGCCAGCCGCCCGGGACTAGCGGGCCTCTACGAGCAGTACTTC.

V gene TRBV19 combines with J gene TRBJ1-3, with D perhaps matching TRBD1 (5 bases). Germline CDR1 is LNHDA and CDR2 is SQIVND (reference sequence). With 3 bases removed from V and 0 bases from J, the gap between germline ends came to 12 bases. The CDR3 is made up of 16 amino acids. DNA for the CDR3: TGTGCCAGTAGTATTTCGCAGGGACTCTCTGGAAACACCATATATTTT. Protein product: CASSISQGLSGNTIYF.

The CDR3 nucleotides are TGTGCCAGCAGTCCGTTTCCGGGACAGGGGGCTGGCGAGCAGTACTTC. It encodes CASSPFPGQGAGEQYF. V is TRBV7-2 and J is TRBJ2-7; 12 nucleotides align to TRBD1. The CDR3 is 16 amino acids. The germline V gene encodes CDR1 SGHTA and CDR2 FQGNSA. Unmatched junction bases numbered 12, after V lost 6 bases and J lost 6 bases.

The chain carries TRBV3-1 (or the pseudogene TRBV3-2) and TRBJ2-1; the match to TRBD2 covers 12 bases. Germline V gene data show CDR1 as LGHDT and CDR2 as YNNKEL (reference sequence). After removal of 0 bases from V and 9 bases from J, the junction contained 6 bases not matched to a gene. The CDR3 has 16 residues. DNA for the CDR3: TGTGCCAGCAGCCAAGATAAACTAGCGGGAGGAACTGAGCAGTTCTTC. As protein: CASSQDKLAGGTEQFF.

The chain is built from TRBV6-5 and TRBJ1-2; D is perhaps TRBD1 (5 bases). The CDR3 contains 15 residues. V dropped 0 bases and J dropped 2 bases, with 10 bases sitting between them. The germline V gene has CDR1 MNHEY and CDR2 SVGAGI. CDR3 sequence reads: CASSYSIAGNYGYTF. CDR3 DNA sequence: TGTGCCAGCAGTTACTCGATCGCAGGGAACTATGGCTACACCTTC.

The V gene is TRBV6-6, the J gene TRBJ1-6; 8 bases fit TRBD1. With 5 bases clipped from V and 7 bases from J, the junction kept 7 bases outside the gene matches. Germline assignment: CDR1 MNHNY and CDR2 SVGAGI (reference sequence). CDR3 length: 15 amino acids. CDR3 nucleotide sequence: TGTGCCAGCAGTCTACAGGGGGAGGAGAATTCACCCCTCCACTTT. It codes for CASSLQGEENSPLHF.

The J gene is TRBJ1-5, the V gene TRBV4-2, with D unresolved. V was shortened by 1 base and J by 1 base, with 8 bases between the two germline ends. Germline V gene data show CDR1 as LGHNA and CDR2 as YNFKEQ. CDR3 length: 15 residues. The CDR3 DNA reads TGTGCCAGCAGCCAAGGACTGGAGAGCAATCAGCCCCAGCATTTT. As protein: CASSQGLESNQPQHF.

The chain employs TRBV4-2 and TRBJ2-1; D may be TRBD2 (6 bases). CDR1 and CDR2 from the germline V gene are LGHNA and YNFKEQ. The V and J ends lost 7 bases and 7 bases respectively, with 14 bases between them. The CDR3 totals 13 residues. The CDR3 is CASTPAGGNEQFF. The CDR3 nucleotides are TGTGCCAGCACCCCGGCCGGGGGTAATGAGCAGTTCTTC.